Described below is a single TCR beta chain sequence and its context. The antigen remains unidentified. The data were taken from a study of post-analysis software for immune sequencing data. The TCR beta cDNA libraries contained unique molecular identifiers. TCRdb re-analysed the PCR reads in MiXCR, keeping a single row per CDR3 protein. This sample has 750,000 to 900,000 distinct CDR3 sequences; about 43% occur once, and the top ten carry roughly 4.9%. V was pared by 0 bases and J by 2 bases, with 7 bases of the junction left unmatched. Germline V gene data show CDR1 as MNHEY and CDR2 as SVGAGI. The CDR3 contains 17 residues. General study results and limits: The normalized Chao1 diversity of multiple sclerosis patients was significantly lower than that of controls. The authors found that F measure strongly co-clustered same-batch samples. Five TRBV segments, including TRBV5-6, TRBV5-1 and TRBV20-1, were more frequent in patients than controls.

The TCR originated in a girl aged 10-17 years with multiple sclerosis. The chain couples TRBV6-5 to TRBJ2-3; 8 positions agree with TRBD2. Sequencing used blood. CDR3 protein: CASSYSQTSGYTDTQYF. In DNA, the CDR3 is TGTGCCAGCAGTTACTCTCAAACTAGCGGATACACAGATACGCAGTATTTT.